The source of this T cell receptor (beta chain) is a study of cytomegalovirus exposure and HLA in healthy donors. Concerning this clone: The target antigen is unknown.

Germline lookup yields CDR1 SGHRS and CDR2 YFSETQ. The CDR3 loop spans 15 amino acids. V shed 4 bases, J shed 7 bases, and the junction held 13 bases outside the gene matches. Notes on the study in general: A missense DCLRE1C variant was associated with V- and J-gene trimming of TCR beta chains in a later analysis, and an independent cohort replicated the association.

The PCR contained 60 Vbeta and 13 Jbeta primers. Clones were read by immunoSEQ multiplex PCR, and TCRdb kept only the in-frame ones, dropping some. The top ten hold roughly 1.2% of the sample, which has approximately 140,000 clones, 80% to 85% seen once. The chain recombines TRBV5-1 with TRBJ2-5, with 7 nucleotides matching TRBD2. Material: PBMCs. The clonotype comes from a boy aged 5-17 years in good health and CMV-seronegative. The CDR3 DNA is TGCGCCAGCAGCCGGGGGGAAACTAGCATAGGGACCCAGTACTTC. Translation: CASSRGETSIGTQYF.